The 32 T cell receptor beta chains below were found in one sample sequenced in a study of T cells after yellow fever vaccination. TCRdb ran MiXCR on the 5' RACE reads and lists one entry per CDR3 protein. The sample includes 400,000 to 450,000 distinct CDR3 sequences, around a sixth seen only once; the top ten take about 18%. This specimen consisted of PBMCs, obtained before the yellow fever booster vaccination. These receptors all come from a man in his late teens or twenties who received the YFV17D yellow fever vaccine.

This clonotype has just a few counts. This chain connects TRBV7-9 to TRBJ2-7; 8 bases are shared with TRBD2. Germline V gives CDR1 SEHNR, CDR2 FQNEAQ (reference sequence). Losses at the gene ends were 1 base for V and 0 bases for J; bases not matched to a gene: 8. The CDR3 consists of 17 residues. Written as DNA, the CDR3 is TGTGCCAGCAGCTTAGGGCCGAGTAGCGGGGACTCCTACGAGCAGTACGTC. Residues: CASSLGPSSGDSYEQYV.

The genes are TRBV7-9 and TRBJ1-2, with 8 bases aligning to TRBD1. Germline V CDR1 and CDR2: SEHNR, FQNEAQ (reference sequence). With 5 bases clipped from V and 5 bases from J, the junction kept 16 bases outside the gene matches. The length of the CDR3 is 17 residues. The DNA for the CDR3 is TGTGCCAGCAGCCCCGGTCCGGGGCAGGGGGCATTGTATGGCTACACCTTC. Its protein is CASSPGPGQGALYGYTF. Filled out from reference TRBV7-9 and TRBJ1-2, the complete variable domain reads DTGVSQNPRHKITKRGQNVTFRCDPISEHNRLYWYRQTLGQGPEFLTYFQNEAQLEKSRLLSDRFSAERPKGSFSTLEIQRTEQGDSAMYLCASSPGPGQGALYGYTFGSGTRLTVV.

This clonotype has a handful of counts. The CDR3 sequence is CASSLSLRDTQYF. CDR3 sequence (DNA): TGTGCCAGCAGCTTATCTCTTAGGGATACGCAGTATTTT. This chain joins TRBV7-2 and TRBJ2-3; no clear D gene. Germline lookup yields CDR1 SGHTA and CDR2 FQGNSA. Deletions cut 2 bases from V and 6 bases from J, with 9 bases between. This CDR3 is built from 13 residues.

The J gene is TRBJ2-7, the V gene TRBV5-1; 10 nucleotides line up with TRBD1. This CDR3 comprises 15 residues. CDR1 and CDR2 from the germline V gene are SGHRS and YFSETQ. Here the CDR3 reads CASSSGQGKDYDQYV. The CDR3 nucleotides are TGCGCCAGCAGCTCGGGACAGGGGAAGGACTACGATCAGTACGTC.

This clonotype was detected a few times. The CDR3 loop is CASSLGQTTSFTDTQYF. The CDR3 bases are TGTGCCAGCAGCCTAGGACAGACGACTAGCTTTACAGATACGCAGTATTTT. The chain is built from TRBV7-8 and TRBJ2-3; possibly TRBD2 for D (7 bases). Germline V gene data show CDR1 as SGHVS and CDR2 as FQNEAQ. CDR3 length: 17 amino acids. V was shortened by 5 bases and J by 3 bases, with 21 bases between the two germline ends.

This clonotype was seen a few times. This chain connects TRBV11-2 to TRBJ2-1, with D possibly TRBD1 on 7 matching bases. V lost 5 bases and J 0 bases, leaving 20 bases between the germline ends. The CDR3 runs to 18 residues. Per germline, CDR1 SGHAT and CDR2 FQNNGV. CDR3 DNA sequence: TGTGCCAGCAGCCTACCCAGGGGGGCCCATAACTCCTACAATGAGCAGTTCTTC. Protein: CASSLPRGAHNSYNEQFF.

Here the CDR3 reads CASSRPRGTGWYF. The CDR3 region has the DNA TGCGCCAGCAGCCGCCCGCGGGGGACAGGGTGGTATTTT. V gene TRBV5-1 combines with J gene TRBJ2-3; 9 bases are a match to TRBD1. From germline, CDR1 is SGHRS and CDR2 YFSETQ. The CDR3 sequence is 13 residues long. The V segment lost 4 bases and the J segment 14 bases; nucleotides outside the gene matches: 11.

The V and J genes are TRBV20-1 and TRBJ2-3; no firm D call. The CDR3 extends over 14 amino acids. Looked up from germline, CDR1 is DFQATT and CDR2 is SNEGSKA (reference sequence). The V and J ends lost 0 bases and 1 base respectively, with 8 bases between them. This chain's CDR3 is CSARDPDRTDTQYF. In nucleotides, the CDR3 is TGCAGTGCTAGAGACCCGGACCGCACAGATACGCAGTATTTT.

The rearrangement uses TRBV5-1 and TRBJ2-5; D ambiguous. The CDR3 length is 14 residues. Germline values: CDR1 SGHRS, CDR2 YFSETQ. Trimming removed 5 bases at V and 3 bases at J, with 14 bases between. As DNA, the CDR3 is TGCGCCAGCAGTACCAGTACAGTTAAAGAGACCCAGTACTTC. Protein sequence: CASSTSTVKETQYF.

The V and J genes are TRBV29-1 and TRBJ2-5; no clear D. The CDR3 is 11 residues long. Trimming removed 4 bases from V and 5 bases from J, with 8 bases in between. The V gene's germline CDR1 is SQVTM and CDR2 ANQGSEA. The CDR3 loop is CSVVWTETQYF. In nucleotides, the CDR3 is TGCAGCGTTGTGTGGACGGAGACCCAGTACTTC.

V gene TRBV12-3 or TRBV12-4 combines with J gene TRBJ2-3; 11 bases align to TRBD2. V trimming: 7 bases; J trimming: 9 bases; junction bases outside the gene matches: 9. This CDR3 is 14 amino acids long. The CDR3 loop is CASTFGLAGGTQYF. The CDR3 nucleotides are TGTGCCAGCACCTTTGGGCTAGCGGGGGGAACGCAGTATTTT.

This clonotype turned up a few times. This chain links TRBV7-8 with TRBJ2-4; the D gene is possibly TRBD2 (6 bases). V was cut by 3 bases and J by 6 bases, with 18 bases left in between. Looked up from germline, CDR1 is SGHVS and CDR2 is FQNEAQ. CDR3 length equals 16 residues. CDR3 amino acids: CASSLGIGTPGNIQYF. The CDR3 DNA follows: TGTGCCAGCAGCTTGGGGATTGGGACTCCGGGAAACATTCAGTACTTC.

The chain joins TRBV27 to TRBJ2-5; D perhaps matches TRBD2 (5 bases). CDR1 is MNHEY, CDR2 SMNVEV, per germline (reference sequence). V was pared by 8 bases and J by 2 bases, with 15 bases between. This CDR3 is built from 14 residues. The CDR3 here is CASSFRSGQETQYF. CDR3 DNA sequence: TGTGCCAGCTCGTTTCGAAGCGGACAAGAGACCCAGTACTTC.

The chain employs TRBV25-1 and TRBJ2-3, with D unclear. The V end was cut by 6 bases, the J end by 2 bases, with 9 bases between. There are 13 residues in the CDR3. Germline loops: CDR1 MGHDK, CDR2 SYGVNS. CDR3 bases: TGTGCCAGCAGCCGACCCGACACAGATACGCAGTATTTT. Translated: CASSRPDTDTQYF.

This clonotype has just a few counts. The J gene is TRBJ2-1, the V gene TRBV9; a possible D gene is TRBD1 (5 bases). V was cut by 4 bases and J by 0 bases, with 11 bases left in between. The germline V gene encodes CDR1 SGDLS and CDR2 YYNGEE. The length of the CDR3 is 15 residues. The CDR3 here is CASSPGPSSYNEQFF. The CDR3 DNA follows: TGTGCCAGCAGCCCAGGGCCAAGCTCCTACAATGAGCAGTTCTTC.

V and J are TRBV6-1 and TRBJ1-1, with no clear D. Germline-derived CDR1 and CDR2 are MNHNS and SASEGT. V was trimmed by 1 base and J by 1 base, leaving 7 bases between them. The CDR3 length is 14 residues. The CDR3 nucleotides are TGTGCCAGCAGTGAAGTGATAACGAACACTGAAGCTTTCTTT. Protein sequence: CASSEVITNTEAFF.

The chain carries TRBV29-1 and TRBJ2-1; D not certain. Germline V gene data show CDR1 as SQVTM and CDR2 as ANQGSEA. The CDR3 is 10 amino acids. Trimming pared 1 base from V and 10 bases from J, leaving 5 bases between. CDR3 DNA: TGCAGCGTTGAAGCAGCGGAGCAGTTCTTC. It specifies CSVEAAEQFF.

CDR3 coding DNA: TGTGCCAGCAGCCGAGACACCAGCACAGATACGCAGTATTTT. Translated: CASSRDTSTDTQYF. This chain joins TRBV7-9 and TRBJ2-3; D is unclear. Trimming stripped 5 bases from V and 0 bases from J, with 9 bases between. Germline assignment: CDR1 SEHNR and CDR2 FQNEAQ (reference sequence). The CDR3 runs 14 residues.

The chain uses TRBV5-1 and TRBJ1-1; D is ambiguous. Germline V gives CDR1 SGHRS, CDR2 YFSETQ. V was clipped by 4 bases and J by 1 base, with 8 bases between them. This CDR3 is built from 13 residues. The CDR3 bases are TGCGCCAGCAGCGATAGGTGGAACACTGAAGCTTTCTTT. This translates into CASSDRWNTEAFF.

A few counts support this clonotype. The chain couples TRBV20-1 to TRBJ2-5, with D possibly matching TRBD2 (5 bases). This CDR3 comprises 13 residues. Germline CDR1 DFQATT, CDR2 SNEGSKA (reference sequence). Trimming cost V 7 bases and J 5 bases, with 17 bases left between them. CDR3 sequence reads: CSVPGTGKETQYF. Written as DNA, the CDR3 is TGCAGTGTCCCGGGAACCGGGAAGGAGACCCAGTACTTC.

V is TRBV29-1 and J is TRBJ2-3, with D perhaps matching TRBD2 (6 bases). V dropped 4 bases and J dropped 0 bases, with 11 bases sitting between them. CDR1 and CDR2 (germline): SQVTM, ANQGSEA. The CDR3 spans 14 residues. The CDR3 region is CSVGPGDSTDTQYF. The CDR3 region has the DNA TGCAGCGTTGGGCCGGGGGATAGCACAGATACGCAGTATTTT.

The chain joins TRBV6-2 or TRBV6-3 to TRBJ2-1; weak D call: TRBD2 (6 bases). CDR1 is MNHEY, CDR2 SVGEGT, per germline. V dropped 6 bases and J dropped 9 bases, with 18 bases sitting between them. The CDR3 is 14 residues long. CDR3 sequence (DNA): TGTGCCAGCAGAACCCTCTCGACTAGTAGTGAGCAGTTCTTC. Amino acid sequence: CASRTLSTSSEQFF.

This clonotype appeared a few times. The rearrangement links TRBV24-1 to TRBJ2-1; TRBD1 agrees at 7 bases. CDR1 is KGHDR, CDR2 SFDVKD, per germline. V trimming: 3 bases; J trimming: 11 bases; junction bases outside the gene matches: 6. This CDR3 is 13 amino acids long. Written as DNA, the CDR3 is TGTGCCACCAGTGATACCAGACAGGGTAAGCAGTTCTTC. It specifies CATSDTRQGKQFF.

The J gene is TRBJ2-1, the V gene TRBV7-8; the D gene is possibly TRBD2 (6 bases). Trimming cost V 0 bases and J 7 bases, with 13 bases left between them. The germline CDR1 and CDR2 sequences are SGHVS and FQNEAQ. This CDR3 comprises 15 residues. CDR3 nucleotides: TGTGCCAGCAGCTTAGCGGGAGGCACGCGGAATGAGCAGTTCTTC. Its protein product is CASSLAGGTRNEQFF.

The chain has TRBV18 and TRBJ2-5; D call uncertain. The CDR3 sequence is 13 residues long. V lost 2 bases to trimming and J lost 5 bases, with 9 bases between them. The V gene's germline CDR1 is KGHSH and CDR2 LQKENI. The DNA of the CDR3 is TGTGCCAGCTCACCAGAAGGGCGGGAGACCCAGTACTTC. This sequence encodes CASSPEGRETQYF. Using reference TRBV18 and TRBJ2-5 for the parts outside the CDR3, the full variable domain is NAGVMQNPRHLVRRRGQEARLRCSPMKGHSHVYWYRQLPEEGLKFMVYLQKENIIDESGMPKERFSAEFPKEGPSILRIQQVVRGDSAAYFCASSPEGRETQYFGPGTRLLVL.

This clonotype was recorded once. Mismatch with germline at one junction end may stem from a read error. The chain carries TRBV18 and TRBJ1-4, with 7 bases aligning to TRBD1. The CDR3 loop spans 13 amino acids. CDR1 and CDR2 from the germline V gene are KGHSH and LQKENI. CDR3: CASSPNPAGQSVF. CDR3 in DNA: TGTGCCAGCTCACCAAATCCGGCGGGACAGTCGGTTTTT.

The chain couples TRBV3-1 to TRBJ2-1; TRBD2 is a possible D gene (5 bases). This CDR3 has 15 residues. Germline V gene data show CDR1 as LGHDT and CDR2 as YNNKEL (reference sequence). V was pared by 5 bases and J by 2 bases, with 13 bases between. DNA for the CDR3: TGTGCCAGCAGCGACGAGGGCCGGGCCTACAATGAGCAGTTCTTC. This codes for CASSDEGRAYNEQFF.

The rearrangement uses TRBV5-1 and TRBJ2-1; perhaps TRBD1 as D (5 bases). There are 16 residues in the CDR3. Trimming stripped 2 bases from V and 2 bases from J, with 14 bases between. Germline CDR1 and CDR2: SGHRS and YFSETQ. The CDR3 DNA reads TGCGCCAGCAGCTTAGACAGCCGTACCCCCTACAATGAGCAGTTCTTC. Its protein is CASSLDSRTPYNEQFF. Drawing the rest from reference TRBV5-1 and TRBJ2-1, the complete variable domain is KAGVTQTPRYLIKTRGQQVTLSCSPISGHRSVSWYQQTPGQGLQFLFEYFSETQRNKGNFPGRFSGRQFSNSRSEMNVSTLELGDSALYLCASSLDSRTPYNEQFFGPGTRLTVL.

The J gene is TRBJ1-1, the V gene TRBV6-1; D is unresolved. Per the germline V gene, CDR1 is MNHNS and CDR2 is SASEGT. V was pared by 6 bases and J by 3 bases, with 11 bases between. This CDR3 is built from 13 residues. The CDR3 DNA sequence: TGTGCCAGCAGCTCCCTACCCCACACTGAAGCTTTCTTT. It yields the protein CASSSLPHTEAFF.

This clonotype occurred a few times. This sequence joins TRBV20-1 and TRBJ2-5; D remains unclear. V gave up 0 bases and J gave up 7 bases, with 6 bases separating them. The length of the CDR3 is 11 residues. From germline, CDR1 is DFQATT and CDR2 SNEGSKA (reference sequence). The CDR3 spells CSARDPRTQYF. CDR3 nucleotide sequence: TGCAGTGCTAGAGATCCTAGGACCCAGTACTTC.

This clonotype was observed a handful of times. The rearrangement joins TRBV9 to TRBJ2-3; TRBD2 aligns across 8 bases. The germline gives CDR1 SGDLS, CDR2 YYNGEE. V shed 4 bases and J 8 bases; nucleotides not matched to a gene: 9. The CDR3 length is 14 residues. The CDR3 loop is CASSPTGGPGTQYF. In DNA, the CDR3 is TGTGCCAGCAGCCCTACGGGGGGGCCGGGTACGCAGTATTTT.

The chain uses TRBV5-1 and TRBJ2-7, with D perhaps matching TRBD1 (5 bases). CDR3 length equals 14 residues. Trimming pared 2 bases from V and 4 bases from J, leaving 13 bases between. CDR1 is SGHRS, CDR2 YFSETQ, per germline. The CDR3 is CASSFGAFPYEQYF. The CDR3 coding sequence is TGCGCCAGCAGCTTTGGGGCGTTCCCTTACGAGCAGTACTTC. The variable domain in full, completed from reference TRBV5-1 and TRBJ2-7, reads KAGVTQTPRYLIKTRGQQVTLSCSPISGHRSVSWYQQTPGQGLQFLFEYFSETQRNKGNFPGRFSGRQFSNSRSEMNVSTLELGDSALYLCASSFGAFPYEQYFGPGTRLTVT.